The clone carrying this T cell receptor (beta chain) appeared a few times. The antigen is unknown. The data derive from a study of cytomegalovirus exposure and HLA in healthy donors. Amplification used 60 Vbeta primers and 13 Jbeta primers. Only in-frame clones appear in the TCRdb table, and some are missing; sequencing was by immunoSEQ multiplex PCR. The sample has 90,000 to 110,000 clones, about 13% seen once. Broader study findings: Roughly uniform depth of sequencing across donors was assumed in presence/absence analyses.

The source is a man aged 35 to 55 in good health and CMV-seropositive. Specimen: PBMCs.

CDR3 amino acids: CASSEASTYNEQFF. CDR3 nucleotides: TGTGCCAGCAGTGAAGCCTCTACCTACAATGAGCAGTTCTTC. The chain has TRBV6-1 and TRBJ2-1; no definite D call. CDR1 and CDR2 from the germline V gene are MNHNS and SASEGT. V dropped 0 bases and J dropped 2 bases, with 5 bases sitting between them. The CDR3 loop spans 14 amino acids.